This T cell receptor (beta chain) was sequenced in a study of somatic mutations in cytotoxic T cells in rheumatoid arthritis. Findings and caveats of the study: What antigens the expanded CD8+ clones targeted remained unknown. Exceedance of 20% of CD8+ cells by the largest CD8+ clone occurred in about an eighth of the roughly 60 patients.

This clone has a handful of counts. Antigen specificity is unknown. The method was immunoSEQ multiplex PCR; TCRdb's version includes in-frame clones alone and lacks a portion of them. This sample carries 14,000 or so clones, around four fifths of them seen once, and the ten largest clones take approximately 15%. The source of this sequence is an adult with rheumatoid arthritis. The sequenced material came from CD8+ T cells sorted from blood.

CDR3 in DNA: TGCGCCAGCAGCTCTGGACTAGCGGGGACTAGCACAGATACGCAGTATTTT. This codes for CASSSGLAGTSTDTQYF. The chain carries TRBV5-1 and TRBJ2-3, with 12 bases that match TRBD2. The CDR3 extends over 17 amino acids. V lost 3 bases to trimming and J lost 0 bases; unmatched junction nucleotides: 5. The germline V gene has CDR1 SGHRS and CDR2 YFSETQ.